One and the same sample provided the 5 T cell receptor beta chains below, sequenced in a study of Ad26.COV2.S vaccination and SARS-CoV-2 variants. The sample's treatment: around 19 received Ad26.COV2.S at low or high dose, single or two shots; about 5 received placebo; per-sample allocation not given. Sampling occurred on day 63 after the first vaccine or placebo injection. The method was immunoSEQ multiplex PCR; TCRdb's version includes in-frame clones alone and lacks a portion of them. The sample holds hundreds of thousands of clones; approximately 86% are singletons and the top ten take around 11%. Sequenced here: peripheral blood, sampled in a trial of Ad26.COV2.S vaccine versus placebo. All receptors come from a person between 18 and 65 years old who received the Ad26.COV2.S COVID-19 vaccine or a placebo.

This clone came up once. This rearrangement joins TRBV2 to TRBJ1-1; D remains unclear. There are 14 residues in the CDR3. CDR1 and CDR2 from the germline V gene are SNHLY and FYNNEI. Trimming left V 4 bases short and J 2 bases short, with 11 bases between. In DNA, the CDR3 is TGTGCCAGCAGTGGGAGCCTGTACAACACTGAAGCTTTCTTT. Protein: CASSGSLYNTEAFF.

J is TRBJ2-3 and V is TRBV5-6, with D tentatively TRBD1 (5 bases). Germline CDR1 and CDR2: SGHDT and YYEEEE. Trimming removed 3 bases from V and 2 bases from J, with 13 bases in between. This CDR3 has 15 amino acids. The CDR3 DNA reads as TGTGCCAGCAGCTGGGTGCTAGGGGACACAGATACGCAGTATTTT. Encoded protein: CASSWVLGDTDTQYF.

CDR3 region: CASSRSGVGSYNEQFF. The CDR3, as DNA: TGTGCCAGCAGCCGTAGCGGGGTTGGCTCCTACAATGAGCAGTTCTTC. The chain links TRBV28 to TRBJ2-1; 8 bases fit TRBD2. This CDR3 is built from 16 residues. The ends lost 6 bases at V and 0 bases at J; junction bases unmatched: 7. In germline, CDR1 is MDHEN, CDR2 SYDVKM.

The rearrangement links TRBV10-3 to TRBJ2-3; 9 bases map to TRBD1. Germline trimming cut 3 bases from V and 3 bases from J; bases unmatched to any gene: 7. Germline V gives CDR1 ENHRY, CDR2 SYGVKD. The CDR3 totals 16 residues. CDR3 coding DNA: TGTGCCATCAGTGAAACCGACAGGGGGAGGACAGATACGCAGTATTTT. Translated, it gives CAISETDRGRTDTQYF.

The chain links TRBV6-2 or TRBV6-3 to TRBJ1-5, with D unclear. Trimming left V 0 bases short and J 1 base short, with 4 bases between. This CDR3 has 14 amino acids. Germline V lookup: CDR1 MNHEY, CDR2 SVGEGT. The CDR3 is CASSYSKSNQPQHF. The CDR3 DNA is TGTGCCAGCAGTTACTCGAAGAGCAATCAGCCCCAGCATTTT.